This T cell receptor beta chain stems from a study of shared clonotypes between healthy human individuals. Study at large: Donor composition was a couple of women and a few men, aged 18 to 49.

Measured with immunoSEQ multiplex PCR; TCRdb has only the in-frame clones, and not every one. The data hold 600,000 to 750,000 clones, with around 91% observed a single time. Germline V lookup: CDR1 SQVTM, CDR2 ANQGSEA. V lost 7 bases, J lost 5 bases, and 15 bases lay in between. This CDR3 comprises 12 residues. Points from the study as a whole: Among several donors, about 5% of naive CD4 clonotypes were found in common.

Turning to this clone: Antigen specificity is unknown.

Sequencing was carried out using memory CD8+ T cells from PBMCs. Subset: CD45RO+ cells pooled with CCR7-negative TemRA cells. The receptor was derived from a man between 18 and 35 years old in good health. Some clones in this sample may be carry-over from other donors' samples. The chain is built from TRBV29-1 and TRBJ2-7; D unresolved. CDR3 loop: CSARDNTDEQYF. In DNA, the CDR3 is TGCAGCGCCAGAGATAATACTGACGAGCAGTACTTC.